One sample yielded the 4 T cell receptor beta chains listed below, sequenced in a study of human T cells and chemical hapten exposure. From the RACE reads, TCRdb called clonotypes with MiXCR, one entry per CDR3 protein. The sample carries about 84,000 distinct CDR3 sequences, less than 11% recorded once. Time point noted: patch test 2, 6 weeks after DPC sensitization. Treatment specified: therapeutic diphenylcyclopropenone sensitization with weekly scalp DPC. The specimen was whole blood, collected in connection with sensitization to the hapten diphenylcyclopropenone (DPC). Source of these receptors: a woman in her forties or fifties with alopecia areata. Some clones in this sample may be carry-over from other donors' samples.

This clonotype was seen many times. CDR3 in DNA: TGCAGCGTTGGACAGGGGGTCACTGAAGCTTTCTTT. The encoded protein is CSVGQGVTEAFF. The J gene is TRBJ1-1, the V gene TRBV29-1, with 9 bases lining up with TRBD1. This CDR3 contains 12 residues. Germline CDR1 SQVTM, CDR2 ANQGSEA. V was pared by 4 bases and J by 4 bases, with 1 base of the junction left unmatched. Complete variable domain (other parts from reference TRBV29-1 and TRBJ1-1): SAVISQKPSRDICQRGTSLTIQCQVDSQVTMMFWYRQQPGQSLTLIATANQGSEATYESGFVIDKFPISRPNLTFSTLTVSNMSPEDSSIYLCSVGQGVTEAFFGQGTRLTVV.

The chain links TRBV7-2 to TRBJ2-3; D remains unclear. Germline-derived CDR1 and CDR2 are SGHTA and FQGNSA. V gave up 1 base and J gave up 1 base, with 12 bases separating them. This CDR3 is 16 amino acids long. CDR3 amino acids: CASSLEARPGTDTQYF. CDR3 DNA sequence: TGTGCCAGCAGCTTAGAGGCTAGACCTGGCACAGATACGCAGTATTTT. Combining the CDR3 with reference TRBV7-2 and TRBJ2-3 gives the whole variable domain GAGVSQSPSNKVTEKGKDVELRCDPISGHTALYWYRQSLGQGLEFLIYFQGNSAPDKSGLPSDRFSAERTGGSVSTLTIQRTQQEDSAVYLCASSLEARPGTDTQYFGPGTRLTVL.

J is TRBJ2-5 and V is TRBV5-1; D not resolved. The V gene's germline CDR1 is SGHRS and CDR2 YFSETQ. CDR3 length equals 14 residues. Trimming removed 6 bases from V and 2 bases from J, with 14 bases in between. CDR3 in amino acids: CASTSSSGQETQYF. The DNA for the CDR3 is TGCGCCAGCACCTCCTCGTCCGGGCAAGAGACCCAGTACTTC.

This clonotype appeared a few times. The rearrangement uses TRBV12-3 or TRBV12-4 and TRBJ2-7; TRBD2 matches at 12 bases. J gave up 2 bases and V 5 bases, and 4 bases lay outside the gene matches. The CDR3 consists of 15 residues. CDR3 sequence (DNA): TGTGCCAGCAGTACTAGCGGGAGGCCTCCCTACGAGCAGTACTTC. Encoded protein: CASSTSGRPPYEQYF.